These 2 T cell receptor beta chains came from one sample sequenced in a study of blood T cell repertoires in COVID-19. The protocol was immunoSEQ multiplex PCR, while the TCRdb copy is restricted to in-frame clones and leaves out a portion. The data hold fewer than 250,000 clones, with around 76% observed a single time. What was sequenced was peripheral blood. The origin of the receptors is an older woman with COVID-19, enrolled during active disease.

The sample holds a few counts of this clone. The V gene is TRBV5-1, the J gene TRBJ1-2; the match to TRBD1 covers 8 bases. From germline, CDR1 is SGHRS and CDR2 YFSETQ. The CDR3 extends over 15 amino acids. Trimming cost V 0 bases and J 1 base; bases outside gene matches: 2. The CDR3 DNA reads TGCGCCAGCAGCTTGGCCAGGGGGCATAACTATGGCTACACCTTC. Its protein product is CASSLARGHNYGYTF.

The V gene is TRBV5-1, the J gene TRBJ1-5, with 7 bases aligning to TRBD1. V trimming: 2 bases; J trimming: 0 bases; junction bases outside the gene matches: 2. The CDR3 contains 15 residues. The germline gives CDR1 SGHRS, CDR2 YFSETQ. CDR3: CASSFGTDSNQPQHF. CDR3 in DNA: TGCGCCAGCAGCTTCGGGACAGATAGCAATCAGCCCCAGCATTTT.